This T cell receptor (beta chain) was retrieved from a study of blood T cell repertoires in COVID-19. Study-wide context: The United States, Italy and Spain supplied acute and convalescent COVID-19 samples. From T cells, B-cell-depleted T cells, or PBMCs came the material, which was cDNA or gDNA.

Study processing details: It was from reference gene primer amplification that nucleated cell counts were estimated. Here immunoSEQ multiplex PCR was the method, and the copy in TCRdb shows in-frame clones only, minus some. The V and J calls and clone size come from that table; D and trimming were worked out from the DNA. The sample consists of 45,000 to 70,000 clones, 81% of them appearing once. V lost 5 bases, J lost 6 bases, and 7 bases stayed unmatched. Germline CDR1 and CDR2: MDHEN and SYDVKM. CDR3 length: 15 residues. This chain joins TRBV28 and TRBJ1-4, with 9 bases fitting TRBD1. This TCR was sampled from a woman aged 80 or over with active or convalescent COVID-19. The source material was peripheral blood. The CDR3 DNA reads TGTGCCAGCAGTCCTCCCGACAGGGGGTATGAAAAACTGTTTTTT. Its protein is CASSPPDRGYEKLFF.